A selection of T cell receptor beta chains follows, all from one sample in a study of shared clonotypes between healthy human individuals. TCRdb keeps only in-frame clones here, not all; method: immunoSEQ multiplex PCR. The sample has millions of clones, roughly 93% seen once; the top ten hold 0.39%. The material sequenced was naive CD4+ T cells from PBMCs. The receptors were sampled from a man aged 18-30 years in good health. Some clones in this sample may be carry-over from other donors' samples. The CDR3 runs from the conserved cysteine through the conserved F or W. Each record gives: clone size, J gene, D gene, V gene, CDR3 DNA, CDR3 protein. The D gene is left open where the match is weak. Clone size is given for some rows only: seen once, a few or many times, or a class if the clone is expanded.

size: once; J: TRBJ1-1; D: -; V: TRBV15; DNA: TGTGCCACCAGCAGAGATCGGGCTGGGAACACTGAAGCTTTCTTT; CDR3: CATSRDRAGNTEAFF
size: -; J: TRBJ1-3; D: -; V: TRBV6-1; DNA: TGTGCCAGCAGTGAAGACATCCATTCTGGAAACACCATATATTTT; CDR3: CASSEDIHSGNTIYF
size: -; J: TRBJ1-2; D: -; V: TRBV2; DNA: TGTGCCAGCAGTCCGAGCTATGGCTACACCTTC; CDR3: CASSPSYGYTF
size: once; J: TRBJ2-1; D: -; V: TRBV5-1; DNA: TGCGCCAGCAGCTCTCTACTTTTAAATGAGCAGTTCTTC; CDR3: CASSSLLLNEQFF
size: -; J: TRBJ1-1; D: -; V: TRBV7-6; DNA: TGTGCCAGCAGCTTAGAGAGGTACACTGAAGCTTTCTTT; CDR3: CASSLERYTEAFF
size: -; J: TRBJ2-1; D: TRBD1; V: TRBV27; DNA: TGTGCCACCTCCGACAGGGCTAATGAGCAGTTCTTC; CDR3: CATSDRANEQFF
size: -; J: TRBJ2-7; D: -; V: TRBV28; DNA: TGTGCCAGCAGTTTGGACAGAGCCTACGAGCAGTACTTC; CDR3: CASSLDRAYEQYF
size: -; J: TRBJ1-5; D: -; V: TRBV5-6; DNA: TGTGCCAGCAGCCCCGGACGGTCCGGGCAGCCCCAGCATTTT; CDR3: CASSPGRSGQPQHF
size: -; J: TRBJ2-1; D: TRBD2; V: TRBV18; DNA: TGTGCCAGCTCACCAAATTACTTAGCGGGAGGGGACAATGAGCAGTTCTTC; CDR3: CASSPNYLAGGDNEQFF
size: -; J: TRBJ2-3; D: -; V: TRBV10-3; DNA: TGTGCCATCAGCGTCGGAGATGAAGATACGCAGTATTTT; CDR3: CAISVGDEDTQYF
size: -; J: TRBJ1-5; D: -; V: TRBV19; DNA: TGTGCCAGTAGTATTGAACCAGGGCGTGGGCAGCCCCAGCATTTT; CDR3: CASSIEPGRGQPQHF
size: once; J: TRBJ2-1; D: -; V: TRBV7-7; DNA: TGTGTCGCTCCCTGGCTCGGTTCCTACAATGAGCAGTTCTTC; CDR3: CVAPWLGSYNEQFF
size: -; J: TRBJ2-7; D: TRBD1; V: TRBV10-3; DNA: TGTGCCATCAGTCCAACCCGGACAGGGGGCTCTGGCTACGAGCAGTACTTC; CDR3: CAISPTRTGGSGYEQYF
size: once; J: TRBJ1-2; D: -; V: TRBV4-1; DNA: TGCGCCAGCAGCCAAGACGGCAGGTCATACTATGGCTACACCTTC; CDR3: CASSQDGRSYYGYTF
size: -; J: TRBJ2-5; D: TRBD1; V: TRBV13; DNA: TGTGCCAGCAGCTCGACCTACCTCCGGGACAGGGGAGCGTGGACCCAGTACTTC; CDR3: CASSSTYLRDRGAWTQYF
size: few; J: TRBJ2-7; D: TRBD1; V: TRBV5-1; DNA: TGCGCCAGCAGTCTGCAGGGGGCCCACGAGCAGTACTTC; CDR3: CASSLQGAHEQYF
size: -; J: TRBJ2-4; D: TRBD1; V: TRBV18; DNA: TGTGCCAGCTCACCCCCACAGGGGCGGGACATTCAGTACTTC; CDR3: CASSPPQGRDIQYF
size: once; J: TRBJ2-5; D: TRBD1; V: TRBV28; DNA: TGTGCCAGCAGCTCTGGACAGGCCTCCCACCGGACCCAGTACTTC; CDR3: CASSSGQASHRTQYF
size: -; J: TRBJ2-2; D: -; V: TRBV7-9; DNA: TGTGCCAGCAGCTCGTTGGGTTACACCGGGGAGCTGTTTTTT; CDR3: CASSSLGYTGELFF
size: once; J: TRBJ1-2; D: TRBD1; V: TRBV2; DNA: TGTGCCAGCAGTGAATTGGGACAGGGGGCGATACATGGCTACACCTTC; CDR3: CASSELGQGAIHGYTF
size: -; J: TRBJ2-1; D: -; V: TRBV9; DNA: TGTGCCAGCAGCGCTAGACAGAGCTCCTACAATGAGCAGTTCTTC; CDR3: CASSARQSSYNEQFF
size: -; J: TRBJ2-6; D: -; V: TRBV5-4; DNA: TGTGCCAGCAGCTTGAGTCCGTGGATCTCTGGGGCCAACGTCCTGACTTTC; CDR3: CASSLSPWISGANVLTF
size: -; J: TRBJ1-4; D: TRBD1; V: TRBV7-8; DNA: TGTGCCAGCAGCCCGTACGGGACAGGGAATGAAAAACTGTTTTTT; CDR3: CASSPYGTGNEKLFF
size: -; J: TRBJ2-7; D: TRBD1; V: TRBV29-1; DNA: TGCAGCGTTCGGACAGGGTGGGAGCAGTGCTTC; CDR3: CSVRTGWEQCF
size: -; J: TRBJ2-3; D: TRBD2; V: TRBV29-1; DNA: TGCAGCGCCTCCGGGACTAGCGGGAGAACAGATACGCAGTATTTT; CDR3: CSASGTSGRTDTQYF
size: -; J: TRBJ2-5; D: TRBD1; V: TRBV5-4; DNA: TGTGCCAGCAGCTTGGGGACAGGGGGCCGCCAAGAGACCCAGTACTTC; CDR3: CASSLGTGGRQETQYF
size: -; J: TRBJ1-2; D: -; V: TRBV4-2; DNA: TGTGCCAGCAGCCAACCGGACAGCTACTATGGCTACACCTTC; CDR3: CASSQPDSYYGYTF
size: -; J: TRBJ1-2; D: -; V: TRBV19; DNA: TGTGCCAGTAGTATGATGGGTTCCTATGGCTACACCTTC; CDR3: CASSMMGSYGYTF
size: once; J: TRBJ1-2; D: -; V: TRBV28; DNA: TGTGCCAGCAGTCCCCCAGGGTTGTATGGCTACACCTTC; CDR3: CASSPPGLYGYTF
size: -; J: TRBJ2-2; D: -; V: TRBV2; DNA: TGTGCCAGCAGTGTTATGCAGAACACCGGGGAGCTGTTTTTT; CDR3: CASSVMQNTGELFF
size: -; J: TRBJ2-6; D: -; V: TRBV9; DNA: TGTGCCAGCAGCCCGAACTCTGGGGCCAACGTCCTGACTTTC; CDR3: CASSPNSGANVLTF
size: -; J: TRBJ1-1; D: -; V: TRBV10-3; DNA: TGTGCCATCAGTGAGCAGGGAGTGAACACTGAAGCTTTCTTT; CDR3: CAISEQGVNTEAFF
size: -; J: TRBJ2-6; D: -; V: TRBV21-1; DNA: TGTGCCAGCAGTAAACTCAGGAGATCCGGGGCCAACGTCCTGACTTTC; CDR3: CASSKLRRSGANVLTF
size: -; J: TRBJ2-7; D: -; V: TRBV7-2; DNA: TGTGCCAGCAGCCGTTCTGGGTACGAGCAGTACTTC; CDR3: CASSRSGYEQYF
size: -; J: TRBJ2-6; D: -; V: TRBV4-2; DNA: TGTGCCAGCAGCAGATCCGGCAAAGGTTACAAAAGTCGGGCCAACGTCCTGACTTTC; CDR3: CASSRSGKGYKSRANVLTF
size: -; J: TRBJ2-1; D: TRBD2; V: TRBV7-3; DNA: TGTGCCAGCAGCACGAGGACTAGCTCCTACAATGAGCAGTTCTTC; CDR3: CASSTRTSSYNEQFF
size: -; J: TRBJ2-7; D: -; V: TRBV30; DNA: TGTGCCTGGAGTCCACAGGTGGACGAGCAGTACTTC; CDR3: CAWSPQVDEQYF
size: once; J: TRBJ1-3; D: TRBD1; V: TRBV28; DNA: TGTGCCAGCAGCCCTAAGGGGGCCGCCTCTGGAAACACCATATATTTT; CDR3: CASSPKGAASGNTIYF
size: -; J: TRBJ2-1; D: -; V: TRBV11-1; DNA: TGTGCCAGCAGCTCGGGGGCCTTTACCGGCAATGAGCAGTTCTTC; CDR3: CASSSGAFTGNEQFF
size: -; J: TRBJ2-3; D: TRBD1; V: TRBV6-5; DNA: TGTGCCAGCAGAAAAGCAGGGGGCTATTCAGATACGCAGTATTTT; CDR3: CASRKAGGYSDTQYF